This passage covers 16 T cell receptor beta chains from one sample sequenced in a study of siplizumab effects on memory and regulatory T cells. This table comes from immunoSEQ multiplex PCR, and its TCRdb copy is limited to in-frame clones, with some not included. The repertoire consists of 8,000 to 9,000 clones, with roughly three quarters occurring once and the leading ten covering under 80%. Material: effector memory CD8+ T cells sorted from blood. Described subset: unstimulated CD8+ effector memory T cells. The receptors derive from a human donor in good health.

CDR3 amino acids: CASSLGTGDQPQHF. CDR3 nucleotides: TGTGCCAGCAGCTTGGGGACAGGGGACCAGCCCCAGCATTTT. The chain combines TRBV11-1 with TRBJ1-5; 10 positions agree with TRBD1. V shed 3 bases and J 7 bases; nucleotides not matched to a gene: 3. This CDR3 has 14 amino acids. Germline CDR1 and CDR2: SGHAT and FQDESV (reference sequence).

J is TRBJ2-7 and V is TRBV9; D is perhaps TRBD2 (6 bases). V was trimmed by 2 bases and J by 0 bases, leaving 15 bases between them. Germline values: CDR1 SGDLS, CDR2 YYNGEE. The CDR3 totals 16 residues. The CDR3 nucleotides are TGTGCCAGCAGCGTCGGGGCGGGGATCAGCTCCTACGAGCAGTACTTC. It translates to CASSVGAGISSYEQYF.

Only a few counts were recorded for this clone. The V gene is TRBV27, the J gene TRBJ2-7; tentative D call: TRBD2 (5 bases). The CDR3 loop spans 14 amino acids. Trimming stripped 4 bases from V and 3 bases from J, with 13 bases between. Germline V gene sequence: CDR1 MNHEY, CDR2 SMNVEV (reference sequence). In DNA form, the CDR3 reads TGTGCCAGCAGTTGGGGTGGCGGGTTCTACGAGCAGTACTTC. It codes for CASSWGGGFYEQYF.

The V call is TRBV29-1, the J call TRBJ1-1; unclear D gene. The CDR3 contains 12 residues. Trimming shortened V by 4 bases and J by 4 bases, and 10 bases separated the two germline ends. Germline loops: CDR1 SQVTM, CDR2 ANQGSEA. The CDR3 DNA follows: TGCAGCGTTGGAGGGTTTAGCACTGAAGCTTTCTTT. Encoded protein: CSVGGFSTEAFF. The variable domain in full, with the rest retrieved from reference TRBV29-1 and TRBJ1-1, is SAVISQKPSRDICQRGTSLTIQCQVDSQVTMMFWYRQQPGQSLTLIATANQGSEATYESGFVIDKFPISRPNLTFSTLTVSNMSPEDSSIYLCSVGGFSTEAFFGQGTRLTVV.

This clone was picked up a small number of times. This chain uses TRBV15 with TRBJ2-3; 8 bases line up with TRBD2. J gave up 1 base and V 3 bases, and 3 bases lay outside the gene matches. Germline CDR1 LNHNV, CDR2 YYDKDF (reference sequence). This CDR3 region has 15 residues. CDR3: CATSRSREGTDTQYF. CDR3 nucleotides: TGTGCCACCAGCAGGTCGCGGGAGGGCACAGATACGCAGTATTTT.

The chain has TRBV6-5 and TRBJ1-6; D is uncertain. This CDR3 is built from 14 residues. Germline V gene data show CDR1 as MNHEY and CDR2 as SVGAGI. Trimming took 5 bases from V and 7 from J, leaving 12 bases between them. The CDR3 loop is CASSDPNGNSPLHF. The CDR3 DNA reads TGTGCCAGCAGTGATCCTAACGGGAATTCACCCCTCCACTTT.

The chain is built from TRBV7-8 and TRBJ2-6; D not certain. Germline V gene data show CDR1 as SGHVS and CDR2 as FQNEAQ. Trimming cost V 5 bases and J 5 bases, with 22 bases left between them. The CDR3 has 18 residues. CDR3 sequence: CASSPTQFPQSRANVLTF. The CDR3 DNA reads TGTGCCAGCAGCCCTACCCAGTTCCCACAAAGTCGGGCCAACGTCCTGACTTTC.

This chain joins TRBV6-6 and TRBJ1-2; no firm D call. Trimming took 0 bases from V and 8 from J, leaving 10 bases between them. The CDR3 sequence is 13 residues long. Germline V CDR1 and CDR2: MNHNY, SVGAGI (reference sequence). CDR3 coding DNA: TGTGCCAGCAGTTACTCGACCGAACGGGGCTACACCTTC. It yields the protein CASSYSTERGYTF.

This rearrangement joins TRBV19 to TRBJ2-1, with a weak D call TRBD2 (5 bases). V lost 2 bases, J lost 9 bases, and 11 bases lay in between. Germline values: CDR1 LNHDA, CDR2 SQIVND (reference sequence). The CDR3 covers 13 residues. The CDR3 bases are TGTGCCAGTAGTATACGGGGAATAGGTGAGCAGTTCTTC. Amino acids: CASSIRGIGEQFF.

The chain links TRBV5-1 to TRBJ1-1; D unresolved. The CDR3 has 15 residues. The germline V gene has CDR1 SGHRS and CDR2 YFSETQ. Trimming cost V 5 bases and J 2 bases, with 16 bases left between them. Written as DNA, the CDR3 is TGCGCCAGCAGGCTTGTACAGAACCTTAACACTGAAGCTTTCTTT. This translates into CASRLVQNLNTEAFF. The full variable domain, rest sourced from reference TRBV5-1 and TRBJ1-1, is KAGVTQTPRYLIKTRGQQVTLSCSPISGHRSVSWYQQTPGQGLQFLFEYFSETQRNKGNFPGRFSGRQFSNSRSEMNVSTLELGDSALYLCASRLVQNLNTEAFFGQGTRLTVV.

The gene calls are TRBV18 and TRBJ2-3, with D possibly being TRBD1 (6 bases). The V end lost 6 bases, the J end lost 2 bases, and 15 bases lay between the germline ends. The germline V gene has CDR1 KGHSH and CDR2 LQKENI. The CDR3 extends over 15 amino acids. CDR3 residues: CASSGGQMNTDTQYF. The CDR3 DNA reads as TGTGCCAGCTCCGGAGGACAGATGAACACAGATACGCAGTATTTT.

There are a few counts of this clone. The J gene is TRBJ2-7, the V gene TRBV7-9; D perhaps matches TRBD1 (5 bases). CDR3 size: 13 residues. Germline loops: CDR1 SEHNR, CDR2 FQNEAQ (reference sequence). Trimming pared 4 bases from V and 3 bases from J, leaving 10 bases between. The CDR3 nucleotides read TGTGCCAGCAGCTCAGGGCTAGACTACGAGCAGTACTTC. It codes for CASSSGLDYEQYF.

This chain joins TRBV6-1 and TRBJ1-5; weak D call: TRBD1 (5 bases). V gave up 6 bases and J gave up 4 bases, with 13 bases separating them. The CDR3 is 14 amino acids. Germline loops: CDR1 MNHNS, CDR2 SASEGT. In nucleotides, the CDR3 is TGTGCCAGCAGCCCGGGGGGGGAGAATCAGCCCCAGCATTTT. The encoded protein is CASSPGGENQPQHF.

The sample holds one count of this clone. The rearrangement uses TRBV6-4 and TRBJ2-2; the D gene is possibly TRBD1 (5 bases). Germline CDR1 reads MRHNA; CDR2 reads SNTAGT. The V and J ends lost 2 bases and 4 bases respectively, with 8 bases between them. This CDR3 comprises 14 residues. The CDR3 loop reads CASSDRGSTGELFF. The CDR3 DNA sequence: TGTGCCAGCAGTGACAGGGGTAGCACCGGGGAGCTGTTTTTT.

The chain recombines TRBV5-5 with TRBJ2-3, with D uncertain. The germline V gene has CDR1 SGHKS and CDR2 YYEKEE (reference sequence). Trimming stripped 0 bases from V and 0 bases from J, with 8 bases between. The CDR3 covers 15 residues. DNA for the CDR3: TGTGCCAGCAGCTTGGAAGGATACAGCACAGATACGCAGTATTTT. It encodes CASSLEGYSTDTQYF.

This clone was seen only a few times. The genes are TRBV4-2 and TRBJ2-1; D not certain. Deletions cut 0 bases from V and 9 bases from J, with 12 bases between. The CDR3 runs 14 residues. Germline CDR1 is LGHNA and CDR2 is YNFKEQ. The chain's CDR3 is CASSQDQLTGEQFF. The CDR3 coding sequence is TGTGCCAGCAGCCAAGACCAACTCACGGGTGAGCAGTTCTTC.